A selection of T cell receptor beta chains follows, all from one sample in a study of beta chain features in type 1 diabetes. Method: immunoSEQ multiplex PCR; TCRdb's copy keeps in-frame clones and lacks some. The sample yields about 700,000 clones, 13% seen once. The sequenced sample consisted of naive CD4+ T cells from blood. These receptors came from a man younger than 30 with type 1 diabetes. CDR3s leave out the opening cysteine and the closing phenylalanine or tryptophan.

TRBV11-1	TRBJ1-1	ASRDSRDTEAF
TRBV6-6	TRBJ2-7	ASRTGGNSYEQY
TRBV30	TRBJ1-6	AWNPGGTSPLH
TRBV7-9	TRBJ1-3	ASSPGGGNTIY
TRBV5-1	TRBJ1-2	ASRQGVNGYT
TRBV9	TRBJ2-1	ASRNRQGKKF
TRBV7-9	TRBJ1-6	ASSLAGDSPLH
TRBV4-2	TRBJ2-7	ASSQTTNYEQC
TRBV27	TRBJ2-7	ASSLRTGAPYEQY
TRBV6-5	TRBJ2-7	ASSSVGGEQY
TRBV7-3	TRBJ1-1	ASSLDRTEAF
TRBV5-1	TRBJ1-1	ASSLAQGRTEAF
TRBV15	TRBJ2-1	ATSSRLAGDNEQF
TRBV28	TRBJ2-3	ASSSGQGTDTQY
TRBV6-1	TRBJ2-1	ASSGGTVTPRANEQF
TRBV29-1	TRBJ2-5	SVVSGGRRLQETQY
TRBV7-8	TRBJ1-5	ASSSDRTQNQPQH
TRBV29-1	TRBJ1-4	SVVSGGSLF
TRBV28	TRBJ2-7	ASSLSAGSYYEQY
TRBV7-9	TRBJ2-7	ASQGGGSPYEQY
TRBV5-4	TRBJ2-7	ASSSSSYEQY
TRBV7-8	TRBJ2-7	ASSLGAEGLSYEQY
TRBV6-6	TRBJ2-7	ASTTHRSELYEQY
TRBV30	TRBJ1-6	AWSMGLLNLPLH
TRBV10-3	TRBJ1-1	AISGNTEAF
TRBV4-1	TRBJ2-7	ASSPFDTAYEQY
TRBV29-1	TRBJ2-3	SAPSIFDTDTQY